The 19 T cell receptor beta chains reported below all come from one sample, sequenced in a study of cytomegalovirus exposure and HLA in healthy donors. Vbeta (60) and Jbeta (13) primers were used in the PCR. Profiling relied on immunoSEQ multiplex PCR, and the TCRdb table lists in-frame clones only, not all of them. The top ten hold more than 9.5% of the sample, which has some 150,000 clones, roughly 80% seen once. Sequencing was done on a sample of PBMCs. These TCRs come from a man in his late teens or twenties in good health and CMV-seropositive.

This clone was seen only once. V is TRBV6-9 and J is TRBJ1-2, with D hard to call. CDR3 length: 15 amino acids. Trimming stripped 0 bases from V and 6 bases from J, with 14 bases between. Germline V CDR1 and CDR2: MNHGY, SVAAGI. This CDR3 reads CASSYSPLKEDGYTF. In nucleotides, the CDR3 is TGTGCCAGCAGTTATTCCCCATTAAAGGAGGATGGCTACACCTTC.

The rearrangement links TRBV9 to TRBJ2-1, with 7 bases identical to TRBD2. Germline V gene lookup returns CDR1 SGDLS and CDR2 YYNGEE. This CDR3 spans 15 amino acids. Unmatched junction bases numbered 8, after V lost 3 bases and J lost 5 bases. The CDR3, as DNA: TGTGCCAGCAGCGACGCTAGCGGACATGACAATGAGCAGTTCTTC. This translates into CASSDASGHDNEQFF. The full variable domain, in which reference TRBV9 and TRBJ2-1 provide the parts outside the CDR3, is DSGVTQTPKHLITATGQRVTLRCSPRSGDLSVYWYQQSLDQGLQFLIQYYNGEERAKGNILERFSAQQFPDLHSELNLSSLELGDSALYFCASSDASGHDNEQFFGPGTRLTVL.

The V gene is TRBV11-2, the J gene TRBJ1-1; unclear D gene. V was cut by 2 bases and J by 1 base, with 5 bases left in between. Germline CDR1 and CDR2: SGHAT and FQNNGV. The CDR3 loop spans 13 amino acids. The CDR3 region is CASSLTRNTEAFF. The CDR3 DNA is TGTGCCAGCAGCTTAACCAGGAACACTGAAGCTTTCTTT. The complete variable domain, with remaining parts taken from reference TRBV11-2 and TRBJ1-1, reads EAGVAQSPRYKIIEKRQSVAFWCNPISGHATLYWYQQILGQGPKLLIQFQNNGVVDDSQLPKDRFSAERLKGVDSTLKIQPAKLEDSAVYLCASSLTRNTEAFFGQGTRLTVV.

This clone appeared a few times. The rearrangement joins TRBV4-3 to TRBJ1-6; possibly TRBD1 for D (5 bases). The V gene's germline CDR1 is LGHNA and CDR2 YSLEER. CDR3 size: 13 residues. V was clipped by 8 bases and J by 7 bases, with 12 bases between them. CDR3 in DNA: TGCGCCAGCCAGGGAGGGGCGAATTCACCCCTCCACTTT. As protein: CASQGGANSPLHF.

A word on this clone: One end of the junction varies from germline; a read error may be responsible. CDR3 loop: CASGYGTANEQFF. CDR3 in DNA: TGTGCCAGCGGTTATGGGACAGCCAATGAGCAGTTCTTC. The V and J genes are TRBV6-5 and TRBJ2-1; 7 bases align to TRBD1. The CDR3 runs to 13 residues. Germline V gene sequence: CDR1 MNHEY, CDR2 SVGAGI.

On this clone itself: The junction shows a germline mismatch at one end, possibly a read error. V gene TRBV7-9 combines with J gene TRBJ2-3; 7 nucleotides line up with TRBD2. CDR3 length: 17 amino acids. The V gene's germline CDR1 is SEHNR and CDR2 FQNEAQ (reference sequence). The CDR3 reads CSSSLPHRGRVTDTQYF. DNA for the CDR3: TGTTCCAGCAGCTTACCCCACCGCGGGAGAGTCACAGATACGCAGTATTTT.

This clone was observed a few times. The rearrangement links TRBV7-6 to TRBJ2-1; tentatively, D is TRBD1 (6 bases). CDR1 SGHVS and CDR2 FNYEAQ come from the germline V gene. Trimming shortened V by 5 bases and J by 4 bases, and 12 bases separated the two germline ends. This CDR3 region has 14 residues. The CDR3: CASSGITGYNEQFF. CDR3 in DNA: TGTGCCAGCAGCGGAATTACAGGGTACAATGAGCAGTTCTTC.

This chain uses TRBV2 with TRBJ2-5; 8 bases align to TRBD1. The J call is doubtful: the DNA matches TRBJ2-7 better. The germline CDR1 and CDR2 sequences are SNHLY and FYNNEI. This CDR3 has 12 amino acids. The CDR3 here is CASDRGSYEQYF. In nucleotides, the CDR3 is TGTGCCTCTGACAGGGGCTCCTACGAGCAGTACTTC.

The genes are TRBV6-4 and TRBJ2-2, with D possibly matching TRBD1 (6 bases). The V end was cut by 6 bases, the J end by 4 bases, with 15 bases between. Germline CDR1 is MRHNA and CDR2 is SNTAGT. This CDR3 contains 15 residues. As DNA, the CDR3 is TGTGCCAGCAGCCCTAGACAGGACCCCACCGGGGAGCTGTTTTTT. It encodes CASSPRQDPTGELFF.

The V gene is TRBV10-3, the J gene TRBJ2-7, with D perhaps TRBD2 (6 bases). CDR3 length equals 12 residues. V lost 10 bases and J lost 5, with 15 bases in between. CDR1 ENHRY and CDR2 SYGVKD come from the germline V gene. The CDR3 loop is CATGEVQDEQYF. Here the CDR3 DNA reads TGTGCCACCGGGGAGGTCCAGGACGAGCAGTACTTC.

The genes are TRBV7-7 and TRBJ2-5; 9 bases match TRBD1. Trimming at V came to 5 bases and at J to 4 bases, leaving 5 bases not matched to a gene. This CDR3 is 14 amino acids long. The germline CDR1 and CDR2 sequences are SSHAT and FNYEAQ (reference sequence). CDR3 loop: CASSPQGAGETQYF. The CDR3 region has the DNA TGTGCCAGCAGCCCACAGGGGGCAGGAGAGACCCAGTACTTC.

As DNA, the CDR3 is TGTGCCAGCAGCAAACAGGGGGCGGTAAATGAGCAGTTCTTC. It yields the protein CASSKQGAVNEQFF. This chain connects TRBV14 to TRBJ2-1, with TRBD1 matching 9 bases. CDR3 length equals 14 residues. Germline V gene data show CDR1 as SGHDN and CDR2 as FVKESK. V lost 5 bases, J lost 7 bases, and 6 bases stayed unmatched. Full variable domain (remainder filled in from reference TRBV14 and TRBJ2-1): EAGVTQFPSHSVIEKGQTVTLRCDPISGHDNLYWYRRVMGKEIKFLLHFVKESKQDESGMPNNRFLAERTGGTYSTLKVQPAELEDSGVYFCASSKQGAVNEQFFGPGTRLTVL.

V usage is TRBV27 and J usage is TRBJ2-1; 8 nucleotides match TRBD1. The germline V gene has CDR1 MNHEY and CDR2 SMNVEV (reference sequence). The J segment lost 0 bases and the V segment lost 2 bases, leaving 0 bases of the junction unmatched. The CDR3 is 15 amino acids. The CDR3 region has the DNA TGTGCCAGCAGTTTAGGACAGGGCTCCTACAATGAGCAGTTCTTC. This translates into CASSLGQGSYNEQFF.

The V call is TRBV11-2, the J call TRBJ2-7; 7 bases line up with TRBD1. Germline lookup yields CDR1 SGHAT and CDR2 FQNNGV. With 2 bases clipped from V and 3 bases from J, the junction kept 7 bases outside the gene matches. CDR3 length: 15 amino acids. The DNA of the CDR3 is TGTGCCAGCAGCTTAACCGACGGGACAGACTACGAGCAGTACTTC. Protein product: CASSLTDGTDYEQYF.

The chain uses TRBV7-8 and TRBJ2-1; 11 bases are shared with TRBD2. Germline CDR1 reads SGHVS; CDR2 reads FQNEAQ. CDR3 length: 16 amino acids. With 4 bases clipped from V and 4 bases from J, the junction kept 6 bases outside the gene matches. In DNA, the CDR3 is TGTGCCAGCAGCTCACCGGGACTAGCGGCGTACAATGAGCAGTTCTTC. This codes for CASSSPGLAAYNEQFF.

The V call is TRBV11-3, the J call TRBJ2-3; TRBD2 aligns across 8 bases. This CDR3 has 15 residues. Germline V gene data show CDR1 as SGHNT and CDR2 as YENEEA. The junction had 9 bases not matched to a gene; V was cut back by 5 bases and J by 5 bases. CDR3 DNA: TGTGCCAGCAGCCTCGGGAGGGCCAATGGAGATACGCAGTATTTT. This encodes CASSLGRANGDTQYF.

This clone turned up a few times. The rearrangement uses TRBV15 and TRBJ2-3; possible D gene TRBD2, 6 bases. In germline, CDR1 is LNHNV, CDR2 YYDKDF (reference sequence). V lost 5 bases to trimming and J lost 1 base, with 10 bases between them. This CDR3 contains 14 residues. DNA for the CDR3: TGTGCCACCAGCTTAGCGGACCGCACAGATACGCAGTATTTT. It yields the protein CATSLADRTDTQYF.

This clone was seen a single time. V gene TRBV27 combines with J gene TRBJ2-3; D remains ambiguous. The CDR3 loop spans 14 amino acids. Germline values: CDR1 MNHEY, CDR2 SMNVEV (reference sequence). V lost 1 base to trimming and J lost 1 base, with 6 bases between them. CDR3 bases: TGTGCCAGCAGTTTATTTTCGGGCACAGATACGCAGTATTTT. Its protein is CASSLFSGTDTQYF.

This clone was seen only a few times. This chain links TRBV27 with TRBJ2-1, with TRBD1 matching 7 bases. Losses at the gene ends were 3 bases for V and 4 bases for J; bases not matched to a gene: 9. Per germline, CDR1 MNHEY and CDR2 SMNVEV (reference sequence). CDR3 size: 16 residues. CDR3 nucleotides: TGTGCCAGCAGTTTGACGGGACAGAACCTTTACAATGAGCAGTTCTTC. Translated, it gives CASSLTGQNLYNEQFF.